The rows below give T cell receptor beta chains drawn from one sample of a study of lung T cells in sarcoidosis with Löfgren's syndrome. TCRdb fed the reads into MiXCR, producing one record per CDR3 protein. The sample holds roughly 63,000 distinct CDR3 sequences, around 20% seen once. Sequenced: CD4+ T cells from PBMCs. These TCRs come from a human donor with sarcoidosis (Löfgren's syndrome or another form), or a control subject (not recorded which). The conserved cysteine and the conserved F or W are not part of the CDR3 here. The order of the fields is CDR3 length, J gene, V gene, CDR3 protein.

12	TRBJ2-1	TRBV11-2	ASSLVGPYNEQF
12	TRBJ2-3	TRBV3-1	ASTRTGTTDTQY
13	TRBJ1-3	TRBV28	ASISSQLGGNTIY
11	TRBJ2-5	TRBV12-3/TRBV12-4	ASSSGTEETQC
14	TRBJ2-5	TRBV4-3	ASSPRPYGLQETQY
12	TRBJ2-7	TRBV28	ASSRDSRSYEQY
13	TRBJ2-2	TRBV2	ASSEAGRDTGELF
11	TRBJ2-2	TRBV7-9	ASSPSGYGELF
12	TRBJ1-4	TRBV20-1	SAHREQGNEKLF
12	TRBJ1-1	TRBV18	ASSPGGMNTEAF
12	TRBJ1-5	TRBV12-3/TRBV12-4	ASSLDGFGQPQH
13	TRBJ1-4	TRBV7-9	ASSLPGQVNEKLF
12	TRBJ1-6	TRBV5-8	ASSLGQLNSPPH
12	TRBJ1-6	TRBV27	ASSLFRGGSPLH
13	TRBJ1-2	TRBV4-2	ASSHNRGLDYGYT
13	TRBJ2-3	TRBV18	ASSSTSGSTDTQY
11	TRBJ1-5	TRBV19	ASSTDSNQPQH
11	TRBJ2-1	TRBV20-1	SAPGQGRNEQF
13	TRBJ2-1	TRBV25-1	ASSERGATNNEQF
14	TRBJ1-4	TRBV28	ASSLSGMRGNEKLF
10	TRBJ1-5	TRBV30	AWGQGNQPQH
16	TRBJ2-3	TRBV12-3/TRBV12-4	ASSFGAGGKGSTDTQY
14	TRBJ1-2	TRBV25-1	ASSGSPGQGFYGYT